This T cell receptor (beta chain) was captured in a study of cytomegalovirus exposure and HLA in healthy donors. General study results and limits: Most TCR beta V segments were productive about 90% or about 30% of the time in an earlier analysis.

As to this clone: Its specificity is unknown.

Germline values: CDR1 SNHLY, CDR2 FYNNEI. The V end was cut by 9 bases, the J end by 0 bases, with 6 bases between. The CDR3 runs 11 residues. Both 60 Vbeta primers and 13 Jbeta primers went into the PCR. The method was immunoSEQ multiplex PCR; TCRdb's version includes in-frame clones alone and lacks a portion of them. The table lists 120,000 to 150,000 clones, 70% to 85% of them singletons. This receptor was obtained from a man aged 40-50 years in good health and CMV-seronegative. Sequenced input: PBMCs. The chain is built from TRBV2 and TRBJ2-7, with a possible D match to TRBD1 (6 bases). CDR3 in DNA: TGTGCCAGAGGGGGCTCCTACGAGCAGTACTTC. It encodes CARGGSYEQYF. The variable domain in full, with the rest retrieved from reference TRBV2 and TRBJ2-7, is EPEVTQTPSHQVTQMGQEVILRCVPISNHLYFYWYRQILGQKVEFLVSFYNNEISEKSEIFDDQFSVERPDGSNFTLKIRSTKLEDSAMYFCARGGSYEQYFGPGTRLTVT.